The table lists the clone carrying this T cell receptor beta chain with a few counts. Its antigen is currently unknown. This sample was included in a study of blood T cells in healthy people across ages. Study-wide results and limits: TCR beta diversity was tightly associated with the proportion of naive T cells.

The germline V gene encodes CDR1 SGHAT and CDR2 FQNNGV. There are 14 residues in the CDR3. Trimming removed 5 bases at V and 2 bases at J, with 13 bases between. Using a J-beta primer mix together with a sample-barcoded 5' primer, a second PCR was run for about 6 to 11 cycles. One entry per CDR3 protein results from TCRdb running MiXCR on the 5' RACE reads. The table has roughly 1.5 million distinct CDR3 sequences, approximately 43% seen once. Those donating, healthy Caucasian individuals from Russia, were aged roughly 6 to 100. Sequencing was performed on blood. This receptor was identified in a woman under 30 in good health. This chain uses TRBV11-2 with TRBJ2-7, with D maybe TRBD1 (6 bases). CDR3 nucleotide sequence: TGTGCCAGCAGCGTTGACAGGAGGCCCTACGAGCAGTACTTC. Its translation: CASSVDRRPYEQYF.